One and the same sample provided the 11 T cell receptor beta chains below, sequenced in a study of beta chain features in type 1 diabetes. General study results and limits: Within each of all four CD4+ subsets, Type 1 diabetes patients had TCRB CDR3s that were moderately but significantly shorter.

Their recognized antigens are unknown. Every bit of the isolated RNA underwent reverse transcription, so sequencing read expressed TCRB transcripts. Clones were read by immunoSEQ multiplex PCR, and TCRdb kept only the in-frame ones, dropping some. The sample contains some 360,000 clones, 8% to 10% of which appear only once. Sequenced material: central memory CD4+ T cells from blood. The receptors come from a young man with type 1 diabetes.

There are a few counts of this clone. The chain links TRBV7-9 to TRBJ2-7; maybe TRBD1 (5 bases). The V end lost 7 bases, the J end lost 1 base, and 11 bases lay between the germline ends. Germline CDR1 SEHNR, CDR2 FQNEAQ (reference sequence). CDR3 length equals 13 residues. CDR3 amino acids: CASTLAGSYEQYF. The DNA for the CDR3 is TGTGCCAGCACCCTTGCAGGGTCCTACGAGCAGTACTTC.

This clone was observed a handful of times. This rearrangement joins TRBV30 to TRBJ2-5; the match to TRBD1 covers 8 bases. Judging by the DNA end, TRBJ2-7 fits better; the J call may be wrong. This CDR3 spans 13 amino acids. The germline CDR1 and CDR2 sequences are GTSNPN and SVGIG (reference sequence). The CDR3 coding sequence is TGTGCCGCCCAGACAGGGGCGGCCTACGAGCAGTACTTC. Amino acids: CAAQTGAAYEQYF.

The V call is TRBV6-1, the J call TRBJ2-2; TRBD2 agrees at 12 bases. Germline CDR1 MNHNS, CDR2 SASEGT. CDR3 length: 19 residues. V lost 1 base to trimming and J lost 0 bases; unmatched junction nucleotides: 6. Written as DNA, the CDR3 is TGTGCCAGCAGTGAAGGAATCGGACTAGCGGGACCGAACACCGGGGAGCTGTTTTTT. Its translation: CASSEGIGLAGPNTGELFF.

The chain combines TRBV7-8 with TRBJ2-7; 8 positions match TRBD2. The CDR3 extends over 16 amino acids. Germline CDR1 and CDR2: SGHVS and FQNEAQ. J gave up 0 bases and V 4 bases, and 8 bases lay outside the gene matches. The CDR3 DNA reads TGTGCCAGCAGCTCAGAGCGAGCGGGGGACTCCTACGAGCAGTACTTC. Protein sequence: CASSSERAGDSYEQYF.

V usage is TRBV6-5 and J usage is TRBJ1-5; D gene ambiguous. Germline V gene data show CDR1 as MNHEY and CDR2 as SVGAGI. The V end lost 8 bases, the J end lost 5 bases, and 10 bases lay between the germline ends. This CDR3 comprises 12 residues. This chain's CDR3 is CASWAGDQPQHF. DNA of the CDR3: TGTGCCAGCTGGGCCGGGGATCAGCCCCAGCATTTT.

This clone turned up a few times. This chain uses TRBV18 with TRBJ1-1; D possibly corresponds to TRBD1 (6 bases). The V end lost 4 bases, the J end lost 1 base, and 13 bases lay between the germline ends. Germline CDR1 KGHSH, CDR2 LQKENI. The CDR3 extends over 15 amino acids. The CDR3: CASSQMQGTNTEAFF. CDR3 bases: TGTGCCAGCTCACAGATGCAGGGGACGAACACTGAAGCTTTCTTT.

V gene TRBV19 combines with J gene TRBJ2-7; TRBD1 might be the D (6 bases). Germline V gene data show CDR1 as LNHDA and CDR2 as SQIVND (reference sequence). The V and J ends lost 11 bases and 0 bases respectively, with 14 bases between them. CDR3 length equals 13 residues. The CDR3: CAAKSDSSYEQYF. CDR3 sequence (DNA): TGTGCCGCAAAATCGGACAGCTCCTACGAGCAGTACTTC.

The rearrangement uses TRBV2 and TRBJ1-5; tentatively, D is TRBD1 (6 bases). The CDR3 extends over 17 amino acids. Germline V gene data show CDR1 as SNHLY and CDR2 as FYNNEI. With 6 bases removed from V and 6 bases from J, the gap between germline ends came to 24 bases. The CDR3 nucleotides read TGTGCCAGCAGCCAGGACGGGACAAGGGGCGGTGGTCAGCCCCAGCATTTT. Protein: CASSQDGTRGGGQPQHF.

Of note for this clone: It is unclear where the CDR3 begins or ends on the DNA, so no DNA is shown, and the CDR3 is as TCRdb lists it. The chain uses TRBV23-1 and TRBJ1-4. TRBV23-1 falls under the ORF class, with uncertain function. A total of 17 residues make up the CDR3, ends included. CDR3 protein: CASSRGLGGLAGKNCFF.

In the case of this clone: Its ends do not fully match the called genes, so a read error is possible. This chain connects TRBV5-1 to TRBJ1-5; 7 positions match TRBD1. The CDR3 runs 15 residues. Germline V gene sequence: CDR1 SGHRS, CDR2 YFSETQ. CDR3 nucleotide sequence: TGCACCAGCGCTTTGGGACAGTTTAGCAATCAGCCCCAGCATTTT. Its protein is CTSALGQFSNQPQHF.

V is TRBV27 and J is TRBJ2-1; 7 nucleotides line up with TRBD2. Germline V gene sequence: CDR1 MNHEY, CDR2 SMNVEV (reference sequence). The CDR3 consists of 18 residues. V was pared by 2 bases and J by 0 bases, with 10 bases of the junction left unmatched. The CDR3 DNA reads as TGTGCCAGCAGTTTAGAGGGAGGGAACCCGAGCTCCTACAATGAGCAGTTCTTC. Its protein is CASSLEGGNPSSYNEQFF.